Listed below are T cell receptor beta chains from one sample, sequenced in a study of blood T cell repertoires in COVID-19. The method was immunoSEQ multiplex PCR; TCRdb's version includes in-frame clones alone and lacks a portion of them. This table has around 100,000 clones, roughly 92% appearing once. What was sequenced was peripheral blood. The origin of the receptors is a woman between 50 and 59 years old with COVID-19, enrolled during active disease. CDR3s include the opening cysteine and the closing phenylalanine or tryptophan. Each record gives: V gene, D gene, J gene, clone size, CDR3 DNA, CDR3 protein. The D gene is left open where the match is weak. Size is omitted from some rows. Given values are once, few, many or a class for expanded clones.

V: TRBV21-1; D: -; J: TRBJ1-2; size: -; DNA: TGTGCCAGCAGCAAAAAGGACACTAACTATGGCTACACCTTC; CDR3: CASSKKDTNYGYTF
V: TRBV5-1; D: -; J: TRBJ1-5; size: -; DNA: TGCGCCAGCAGCTTAAGGGGGGAGGGTACCCAGCATTTT; CDR3: CASSLRGEGTQHF
V: TRBV9; D: -; J: TRBJ1-4; size: -; DNA: TGTGCCAGCAGCGTTACAGGGCAAGGCCCCTTTAATGAAAAACTGTTTTTT; CDR3: CASSVTGQGPFNEKLFF
V: TRBV27; D: TRBD2; J: TRBJ2-1; size: -; DNA: TGTGCCAGCAGTTTACGACTAGCGGGGGGCTACAATGAGCAGTTCTTC; CDR3: CASSLRLAGGYNEQFF
V: TRBV7-2; D: -; J: TRBJ1-2; size: -; DNA: TGTGCCAGCAGCTTAGGAGGCGCTGTCCGCGGCTACACCTTC; CDR3: CASSLGGAVRGYTF
V: TRBV6-6; D: TRBD1; J: TRBJ2-3; size: once; DNA: TGTGCCAGCAGTTACTCGACAGGGTTAGATACGCAGTATTTT; CDR3: CASSYSTGLDTQYF
V: TRBV5-6; D: TRBD2; J: TRBJ2-1; size: -; DNA: TGTGCCAGCAGCTTTTGGACTAGCGGGGGAAACAATGAGCAGTTCTTC; CDR3: CASSFWTSGGNNEQFF
V: TRBV30; D: -; J: TRBJ2-3; size: -; DNA: TGTGCCTGGAGTGTCCCTCCCGATACGCAGTATTTT; CDR3: CAWSVPPDTQYF
V: TRBV9; D: -; J: TRBJ1-3; size: -; DNA: TGTGCCAGCAGCGGGGCCCAGTACACCATATATTTT; CDR3: CASSGAQYTIYF
V: TRBV19; D: -; J: TRBJ2-3; size: -; DNA: TGTGCCAGTAGTATCCTACTAGACCTTAATACGCAGTATTTT; CDR3: CASSILLDLNTQYF
V: TRBV25-1; D: -; J: TRBJ1-3; size: -; DNA: TGTGCCAGCAGTGAATATAGGAGAGGCTCTGGAAACACCATATATTTT; CDR3: CASSEYRRGSGNTIYF
V: TRBV19; D: TRBD2; J: TRBJ2-5; size: -; DNA: TGTGCCAGTAGTATGGGGAGGGGTAGGCAAGAGACCCAGTACTTC; CDR3: CASSMGRGRQETQYF
V: TRBV19; D: -; J: TRBJ1-2; size: -; DNA: TGTGCCAGTAGCCCGGCCGGACTGGGCTATGGCTACACCTTC; CDR3: CASSPAGLGYGYTF
V: TRBV11-2; D: -; J: TRBJ1-4; size: -; DNA: TGTGCCAGCAGCCGTAGGGGGGGCCGGTCAACTAATGAAAAACTGTTTTTT; CDR3: CASSRRGGRSTNEKLFF
V: TRBV7-8; D: TRBD2; J: TRBJ2-7; size: -; DNA: TGTGCCAGCAGCTTAGAAGTGCGGGGGGGCGCCGAGCAGTACTTC; CDR3: CASSLEVRGGAEQYF